These 30 T cell receptor beta chains came from one sample sequenced in a study of Ad26.COV2.S vaccination and SARS-CoV-2 variants. Treatment in this sample: roughly 20 received Ad26.COV2.S at low or high dose, single or two shots; several received placebo; per-sample allocation not given. The samples date from day 63 after the first vaccine or placebo injection. The data were produced by immunoSEQ multiplex PCR, yet TCRdb's version contains in-frame clones alone and is incomplete. The table lists roughly 680,000 clones, roughly 90% of them singletons. The sample here was peripheral blood, taken in a trial of Ad26.COV2.S vaccine versus placebo. Source of these receptors: a person aged 18 to 59 who received the Ad26.COV2.S COVID-19 vaccine or a placebo.

CDR3 protein: CASSRNGDGTNTGELFF. The CDR3 DNA follows: TGTGCCAGCAGCCGAAATGGGGATGGAACGAACACCGGGGAGCTGTTTTTT. V gene TRBV7-3 combines with J gene TRBJ2-2; D call uncertain. V lost 5 bases to trimming and J lost 0 bases, with 16 bases between them. Per germline, CDR1 SGHTA and CDR2 FQGTGA. The CDR3 spans 17 residues.

The CDR3 coding sequence is TGTGCCAGCAGGCGGGGGAGCGGGAGTTACGAGCAGTACTTC. Amino acids: CASRRGSGSYEQYF. The J gene is TRBJ2-7, the V gene TRBV6-5; 8 nucleotides match TRBD2. The V gene's germline CDR1 is MNHEY and CDR2 SVGAGI. Trimming at V came to 6 bases and at J to 4 bases, leaving 8 bases not matched to a gene. The CDR3 is 14 amino acids.

This chain uses TRBV6-4 with TRBJ1-2; no reliable D call. Trimming took 0 bases from V and 2 from J, leaving 10 bases between them. The CDR3 runs 15 residues. The germline gives CDR1 MRHNA, CDR2 SNTAGT. The chain's CDR3 is CASSDSARSNYGYTF. The CDR3 DNA reads as TGTGCCAGCAGTGACTCTGCGAGAAGCAACTATGGCTACACCTTC.

The chain uses TRBV7-9 and TRBJ2-1; D call uncertain. The CDR3 spans 12 residues. V was cut by 8 bases and J by 8 bases, with 13 bases left in between. Germline V gives CDR1 SEHNR, CDR2 FQNEAQ (reference sequence). CDR3 amino acids: CASLYDGHEQFF. CDR3 DNA: TGTGCCAGCCTGTATGATGGGCATGAGCAGTTCTTC. Full variable domain (rest looked up from reference TRBV7-9 and TRBJ2-1): DTGVSQNPRHKITKRGQNVTFRCDPISEHNRLYWYRQTLGQGPEFLTYFQNEAQLEKSRLLSDRFSAERPKGSFSTLEIQRTEQGDSAMYLCASLYDGHEQFFGPGTRLTVL.

This chain links TRBV29-1 with TRBJ1-3, with 8 bases matching TRBD1. CDR3 length equals 15 residues. J lost 1 base, V lost 6 bases, and 8 bases had no gene match. Germline lookup yields CDR1 SQVTM and CDR2 ANQGSEA. The CDR3 DNA reads as TGCAGCGTCATGGACAGGGACATGTCTGGAAACACCATATATTTT. Encoded protein: CSVMDRDMSGNTIYF.

This chain joins TRBV19 and TRBJ1-1; D perhaps matches TRBD1 (6 bases). This CDR3 has 14 amino acids. CDR1 is LNHDA, CDR2 SQIVND, per germline (reference sequence). With 4 bases removed from V and 3 bases from J, the gap between germline ends came to 12 bases. CDR3 loop: CASSRSRGHTEAFF. CDR3 sequence (DNA): TGTGCCAGTAGTAGAAGCAGGGGTCACACTGAAGCTTTCTTT. The full variable domain, in which reference TRBV19 and TRBJ1-1 provide the parts outside the CDR3, is DGGITQSPKYLFRKEGQNVTLSCEQNLNHDAMYWYRQDPGQGLRLIYYSQIVNDFQKGDIAEGYSVSREKKESFPLTVTSAQKNPTAFYLCASSRSRGHTEAFFGQGTRLTVV.

The chain recombines TRBV5-1 with TRBJ2-7; 8 positions agree with TRBD1. The CDR3 is 16 residues long. In germline, CDR1 is SGHRS, CDR2 YFSETQ. Trimming at V came to 4 bases and at J to 3 bases, leaving 12 bases not matched to a gene. The CDR3 spells CASSPGTGGLFYEQYF. The CDR3 region has the DNA TGCGCCAGCAGCCCGGGGACAGGAGGGCTATTCTACGAGCAGTACTTC.

This chain uses TRBV9 with TRBJ2-2; 11 nucleotides match TRBD2. Germline CDR1 is SGDLS and CDR2 is YYNGEE. J was trimmed by 3 bases and V by 4 bases; bases with no gene match: 5. The CDR3 runs 16 residues. Written as DNA, the CDR3 is TGTGCCAGCAGCCCTACTAGCGGGAGCTACACCGGGGAGCTGTTTTTT. The encoded protein is CASSPTSGSYTGELFF.

The rearrangement uses TRBV2 and TRBJ1-5, with TRBD1 as a possible D gene (5 bases). Germline CDR1 is SNHLY and CDR2 is FYNNEI. This CDR3 contains 14 residues. With 4 bases removed from V and 4 bases from J, the gap between germline ends came to 11 bases. CDR3 bases: TGTGCCAGCAGTGTGGGGGGGGGTAATCAGCCCCAGCATTTT. This sequence encodes CASSVGGGNQPQHF.

Concerning this clone: The same CDR3 is also encoded by other DNA sequences in this sample. The chain employs TRBV7-3 and TRBJ1-1; D gene uncertain. The germline CDR1 and CDR2 sequences are SGHTA and FQGTGA. V was cut by 2 bases and J by 2 bases, with 6 bases left in between. The CDR3 consists of 13 residues. The chain's CDR3 is CASSLFLNTEAFF. The DNA for the CDR3 is TGTGCCAGCAGCTTATTCTTAAACACTGAAGCTTTCTTT.

The V gene is TRBV11-3, the J gene TRBJ2-1, with TRBD2 matching over 9 bases. Germline V gene lookup returns CDR1 SGHNT and CDR2 YENEEA. With V trimmed by 1 base and J by 6 bases, 7 bases remained unmatched. The CDR3 spans 16 residues. The CDR3 protein is CASSLGGTSMGNEQFF. CDR3 bases: TGTGCCAGCAGCTTAGGCGGGACTAGCATGGGCAATGAGCAGTTCTTC.

The chain has TRBV5-1 and TRBJ1-1, with 7 bases matching TRBD1. Trimming at V came to 0 bases and at J to 0 bases, leaving 5 bases not matched to a gene. This CDR3 region has 16 residues. Looked up from germline, CDR1 is SGHRS and CDR2 is YFSETQ. In nucleotides, the CDR3 is TGCGCCAGCAGCTTGGTAAACAGGGGATTGAACACTGAAGCTTTCTTT. Translation gives CASSLVNRGLNTEAFF.

This clone showed up just once. The chain uses TRBV3-1 (or the pseudogene TRBV3-2) and TRBJ2-2; D gene uncertain. This CDR3 has 14 residues. V dropped 4 bases and J dropped 0 bases, with 6 bases sitting between them. The germline V gene has CDR1 LGHDT and CDR2 YNNKEL (reference sequence). The CDR3 DNA reads as TGTGCCAGCAGCCTTGCGTCGAACACCGGGGAGCTGTTTTTT. Protein sequence: CASSLASNTGELFF.

The V call is TRBV5-1, the J call TRBJ1-1, with a possible D match to TRBD1 (5 bases). In germline, CDR1 is SGHRS, CDR2 YFSETQ. CDR3 length: 15 amino acids. Trimming took off 1 base at V and 3 bases at J, with 13 bases between the two ends. The DNA for the CDR3 is TGCGCCAGCAGCTTGTTTGGGGAAGGGGACACTGAAGCTTTCTTT. Translation gives CASSLFGEGDTEAFF.

The chain is built from TRBV6-2 or TRBV6-3 and TRBJ1-6; no firm D call. The germline V gene has CDR1 MNHEY and CDR2 SVGEGT. There are 11 residues in the CDR3. Trimming pared 5 bases from V and 14 bases from J, leaving 10 bases between. CDR3 sequence (DNA): TGTGCCAGCAGTCAAACAATAACCCTCCACTTT. It codes for CASSQTITLHF.

This rearrangement joins TRBV14 to TRBJ2-3; 11 bases align to TRBD2. Germline V CDR1 and CDR2: SGHDN, FVKESK. The CDR3 covers 18 residues. V shed 2 bases and J 8 bases; nucleotides not matched to a gene: 15. The CDR3 DNA follows: TGTGCCAGCAGCCAAACCCCTAGCGGGAGGCGGGGGAAAGGTACGCAGTATTTT. Protein product: CASSQTPSGRRGKGTQYF.

The count of this clone is one. The chain combines TRBV13 with TRBJ2-2, with TRBD1 matching over 7 bases. The V gene end was trimmed by 3 bases and the J gene end by 6 bases; junction bases not matched to a gene: 7. The CDR3 is made up of 15 amino acids. Germline CDR1 PRHDT, CDR2 FYEKMQ (reference sequence). The CDR3 region is CASSFGTDLAGELFF. The CDR3 DNA follows: TGTGCCAGCAGCTTCGGGACAGACTTGGCCGGGGAGCTGTTTTTT.

V and J are TRBV7-9 and TRBJ1-2; no clear D gene. Trimming removed 5 bases from V and 0 bases from J, with 13 bases in between. The CDR3 runs 15 residues. The germline CDR1 and CDR2 sequences are SEHNR and FQNEAQ (reference sequence). Written as DNA, the CDR3 is TGTGCCAGCAGCCCCACCCGGGTTACTAACTATGGCTACACCTTC. Its protein is CASSPTRVTNYGYTF.

The chain recombines TRBV5-1 with TRBJ1-4; 9 bases are shared with TRBD1. There are 16 residues in the CDR3. V lost 4 bases to trimming and J lost 7 bases; unmatched junction nucleotides: 11. CDR1 is SGHRS, CDR2 YFSETQ, per germline. CDR3 DNA sequence: TGCGCCAGCAGCGAGGGGACAGGGAGTCCCCGTGAAAAACTGTTTTTT. Translation: CASSEGTGSPREKLFF.

The rearrangement links TRBV7-9 to TRBJ1-3; 7 bases align to TRBD1. The CDR3 runs 16 residues. J was trimmed by 0 bases and V by 6 bases; bases with no gene match: 8. The germline CDR1 and CDR2 sequences are SEHNR and FQNEAQ (reference sequence). The CDR3 region is CASSPDRDLSGNTIYF. In DNA, the CDR3 is TGTGCCAGCAGTCCCGACAGGGACCTCTCTGGAAACACCATATATTTT.

This rearrangement joins TRBV12-3 or TRBV12-4 to TRBJ2-1, with D perhaps given as TRBD1 or TRBD2 (6 bases each). CDR3 length: 11 amino acids. Trimming cost V 7 bases and J 9 bases, with 10 bases left between them. CDR3 nucleotide sequence: TGTGCCAGCACCCGGGGGCGTGAGCAGTTCTTC. Translated, it gives CASTRGREQFF.

The CDR3 DNA reads as TGTGCCAGCAGCTTAGCCCCACTAGATACGCAGTATTTT. Protein sequence: CASSLAPLDTQYF. The J gene is TRBJ2-3, the V gene TRBV11-2; the D is unclear. V lost 1 base and J lost 5, with 7 bases in between. This CDR3 region has 13 residues. Germline values: CDR1 SGHAT, CDR2 FQNNGV.

This chain joins TRBV6-5 and TRBJ1-1, with 10 bases aligning to TRBD1. With 0 bases clipped from V and 5 bases from J, the junction kept 3 bases outside the gene matches. Germline CDR1 reads MNHEY; CDR2 reads SVGAGI. This CDR3 region has 15 residues. The CDR3 region has the DNA TGTGCCAGCAGTTACTCCGACAGGGGGCGGACTGAAGCTTTCTTT. Translated, it gives CASSYSDRGRTEAFF.

This sequence joins TRBV7-2 and TRBJ2-1; weak D call: TRBD2 (6 bases). The V and J ends lost 0 bases and 6 bases respectively, with 9 bases between them. Germline V CDR1 and CDR2: SGHTA, FQGNSA. The CDR3 loop spans 14 amino acids. In DNA form, the CDR3 reads TGTGCCAGCAGCTTAGCGGGACTCACCAATGAGCAGTTCTTC. Translation: CASSLAGLTNEQFF.

The chain carries TRBV19 and TRBJ1-5; 7 nucleotides match TRBD1. Germline loops: CDR1 LNHDA, CDR2 SQIVND (reference sequence). V lost 7 bases and J lost 11; bases outside the gene matches: 11. This CDR3 region has 13 residues. CDR3: CASKGQTPLSQHF. The CDR3 coding sequence is TGTGCCAGTAAGGGACAGACCCCATTATCCCAGCATTTT.

In regard to this clone: The sample carries other DNA sequences with the same CDR3. The V call is TRBV15, the J call TRBJ1-2; 9 nucleotides align to TRBD1. The CDR3 consists of 13 residues. The V and J ends lost 3 bases and 5 bases, in that order; junction bases with no gene match: 1. In germline, CDR1 is LNHNV, CDR2 YYDKDF (reference sequence). The CDR3 protein is CATSRDRGYGYTF. CDR3 nucleotides: TGTGCCACCAGCAGGGACAGGGGATATGGCTACACCTTC.

The V call is TRBV11-3, the J call TRBJ2-5, with 14 bases lining up with TRBD2. The germline V gene has CDR1 SGHNT and CDR2 YENEEA. CDR3 length: 16 residues. Germline trimming cut 4 bases from V and 4 bases from J; bases unmatched to any gene: 5. CDR3 DNA: TGTGCCAGCAGCTCCGGGACTAGCGGGAGTGGAGAGACCCAGTACTTC. This codes for CASSSGTSGSGETQYF.

J is TRBJ2-1 and V is TRBV20-1; no reliable D call. The CDR3 sequence is 12 residues long. Germline CDR1 and CDR2: DFQATT and SNEGSKA (reference sequence). The V end was cut by 3 bases, the J end by 4 bases, with 7 bases between. CDR3 in DNA: TGCAGTGCTAGTACGCAGTACAATGAGCAGTTCTTC. It yields the protein CSASTQYNEQFF.

V is TRBV5-6 and J is TRBJ2-3; no definite D call. This CDR3 region has 15 residues. The germline V gene encodes CDR1 SGHDT and CDR2 YYEEEE. Trimming removed 3 bases from V and 0 bases from J, with 11 bases in between. The CDR3 is CASSYSWYSTDTQYF. In DNA, the CDR3 is TGTGCCAGCAGCTATAGTTGGTATAGCACAGATACGCAGTATTTT. The full variable domain, rest sourced from reference TRBV5-6 and TRBJ2-3, is DAGVTQSPTHLIKTRGQQVTLRCSPKSGHDTVSWYQQALGQGPQFIFQYYEEEERQRGNFPDRFSGHQFPNYSSELNVNALLLGDSALYLCASSYSWYSTDTQYFGPGTRLTVL.

The chain couples TRBV19 to TRBJ1-2; perhaps TRBD1 as D (6 bases). Trimming took 2 bases from V and 6 from J, leaving 19 bases between them. This CDR3 is 16 amino acids long. Germline CDR1 and CDR2: LNHDA and SQIVND (reference sequence). CDR3 DNA: TGTGCCAGTAGTATAATGGGGGGCCTCCAGGGACATGGCTACACCTTC. Its translation: CASSIMGGLQGHGYTF. Drawing the rest from reference TRBV19 and TRBJ1-2, the complete variable domain is DGGITQSPKYLFRKEGQNVTLSCEQNLNHDAMYWYRQDPGQGLRLIYYSQIVNDFQKGDIAEGYSVSREKKESFPLTVTSAQKNPTAFYLCASSIMGGLQGHGYTFGSGTRLTVV.